What follows is one TCR beta chain and its context. This record belongs to a study of shared T cell receptors in the human thymus. The CDR3 is 18 amino acids. The germline CDR1 and CDR2 sequences are MNHEY and SMNVEV (reference sequence). The V end was cut by 2 bases, the J end by 1 base, with 17 bases between. Libraries were prepared by immunoSEQ multiplex PCR; TCRdb keeps only in-frame clonotypes and omits some of them. The sample shows 550,000 to 800,000 clones, 80% to 90% of them seen only once. The same sample was also used in a study of human thymus T cells. This second study says: It was from resections taken during corrective heart surgery that the thymus tissue came. The authors found apparently biased V and J gene usage in thymic and blood repertoires. Highly overlapping thymic repertoires among unrelated individuals were reported in related research.

The chain carries TRBV27 and TRBJ2-2; tentative D call: TRBD2 (6 bases). The material sequenced was thymocytes. The receptor comes from a girl less than two years old with a congenital heart defect. The CDR3 DNA sequence: TGTGCCAGCAGTTTAATTTGGGCGGGGCGGGTGAACACCGGGGAGCTGTTTTTT. The encoded protein is CASSLIWAGRVNTGELFF.